This passage covers 31 T cell receptor beta chains from one sample sequenced in a study of blood T cell repertoires in COVID-19. TCRdb's copy holds only in-frame clones and misses some; the assay was immunoSEQ multiplex PCR. The sample has roughly 150,000 clones, over 80% seen once. Sequencing was done on a sample of peripheral blood. Every receptor here comes from a woman over 75 with active or convalescent COVID-19.

J is TRBJ1-1 and V is TRBV4-3, with a possible D match to TRBD1 (6 bases). The CDR3 is made up of 18 amino acids. V was pared by 0 bases and J by 3 bases, with 20 bases between. In germline, CDR1 is LGHNA, CDR2 YSLEER. CDR3 nucleotides: TGCGCCAGCAGCCAAGATCGGGGGGCAGGTTACCGGGACACTGAAGCTTTCTTT. This encodes CASSQDRGAGYRDTEAFF.

V and J are TRBV19 and TRBJ1-2, with D hard to call. Germline V gene lookup returns CDR1 LNHDA and CDR2 SQIVND (reference sequence). The germline V and J ends were trimmed by 6 bases and 0 bases, with 11 bases remaining between them. The CDR3 has 14 amino acids. In nucleotides, the CDR3 is TGTGCCAGTAGATTGGGAGAAACTAACTATGGCTACACCTTC. Its protein product is CASRLGETNYGYTF.

This chain connects TRBV7-8 to TRBJ1-6; no clear D gene. Trimming shortened V by 5 bases and J by 7 bases, and 6 bases separated the two germline ends. This CDR3 is built from 12 residues. Germline V lookup: CDR1 SGHVS, CDR2 FQNEAQ. The CDR3 bases are TGTGCCAGCAGCGGGCCCAATTCACCCCTCCACTTT. Amino acid sequence: CASSGPNSPLHF.

V and J are TRBV10-3 and TRBJ2-3, with 8 positions matching TRBD2. Germline assignment: CDR1 ENHRY and CDR2 SYGVKD. V lost 1 base, J lost 4 bases, and 7 bases stayed unmatched. The CDR3 has 16 amino acids. CDR3 nucleotides: TGTGCCATCAGTGAGTTGCGGGGGGCCCGGTCAGATACGCAGTATTTT. Protein product: CAISELRGARSDTQYF.

The chain uses TRBV19 and TRBJ2-2, with TRBD1 as a possible D gene (7 bases). The CDR3 has 15 amino acids. CDR1 LNHDA and CDR2 SQIVND come from the germline V gene (reference sequence). V was shortened by 5 bases and J by 6 bases, with 16 bases between the two germline ends. The CDR3, as DNA: TGTGCCAGTAGTCCCCCAGGGGGGAGGTCCGGGGAGCTGTTTTTT. This translates into CASSPPGGRSGELFF.

The chain uses TRBV7-2 and TRBJ2-2; the match to TRBD2 covers 8 bases. Germline V lookup: CDR1 SGHTA, CDR2 FQGNSA. The CDR3 covers 15 residues. V shed 3 bases, J shed 5 bases, and the junction held 5 bases outside the gene matches. The DNA for the CDR3 is TGTGCCAGCAGCTTCCGGGGGGGAATAACCGGGGAGCTGTTTTTT. This gives the protein CASSFRGGITGELFF.

The chain links TRBV4-1 to TRBJ1-2, with a tentative D call TRBD1 (6 bases). V was pared by 1 base and J by 4 bases, with 7 bases between. The germline V gene encodes CDR1 MGHRA and CDR2 YSYEKL. There are 13 residues in the CDR3. For the CDR3, the DNA is TGCGCCAGCAGCCAAGGGGGGCTCTATGGCTACACCTTC. Translating it yields CASSQGGLYGYTF.

This clone was observed once. V is TRBV5-5 and J is TRBJ2-5; TRBD2 matches 8 bases. Germline V gene sequence: CDR1 SGHKS, CDR2 YYEKEE (reference sequence). J lost 7 bases, V lost 4 bases, and 15 bases had no gene match. The CDR3 is 16 residues long. The CDR3 protein is CASSKLAGTRDATQYF. The CDR3 nucleotides read TGTGCCAGCAGCAAACTCGCCGGGACTAGAGACGCGACCCAGTACTTC.

As concerns this clone: Other DNA sequences in the sample encode the same CDR3. This chain joins TRBV18 and TRBJ2-7; perhaps TRBD1 as D (5 bases). CDR1 is KGHSH and CDR2 is LQKENI in the germline V gene. Trimming stripped 3 bases from V and 3 bases from J, with 6 bases between. This CDR3 has 12 amino acids. Written as DNA, the CDR3 is TGTGCCAGCTCACCTGACAGCTACGAGCAGTACTTC. This sequence encodes CASSPDSYEQYF.

This chain connects TRBV12-3 or TRBV12-4 to TRBJ1-1; D might be TRBD1 (5 bases). V was cut by 7 bases and J by 11 bases, with 20 bases left in between. The length of the CDR3 is 13 residues. This CDR3 reads CASTLGIRVGAFF. In DNA form, the CDR3 reads TGTGCCAGCACCTTAGGGATCAGGGTAGGGGCTTTCTTT.

The chain carries TRBV30 and TRBJ1-2; D gene unclear. V was clipped by 3 bases and J by 8 bases, with 7 bases between them. Germline values: CDR1 GTSNPN, CDR2 SVGIG (reference sequence). CDR3 length: 10 amino acids. The DNA of the CDR3 is TGTGCCTGGAGGCGAGGCGGCTACACCTTC. It yields the protein CAWRRGGYTF.

The rearrangement uses TRBV4-1 and TRBJ2-1, with 7 positions matching TRBD2. The CDR3 sequence is 15 residues long. Germline CDR1 and CDR2: MGHRA and YSYEKL. V shed 0 bases, J shed 6 bases, and the junction held 5 bases outside the gene matches. The CDR3 sequence: CASSQETSVVNEQFF. The CDR3 DNA sequence: TGCGCCAGCAGCCAAGAAACTAGCGTCGTCAATGAGCAGTTCTTC.

This clone was seen just once. V and J are TRBV3-1 (or the pseudogene TRBV3-2) and TRBJ1-2, with 8 bases matching TRBD1. The length of the CDR3 is 13 residues. CDR1 is LGHDT and CDR2 is YNNKEL in the germline V gene (reference sequence). V lost 1 base to trimming and J lost 6 bases; unmatched junction nucleotides: 1. CDR3 DNA: TGTGCCAGCAGCCAAGGACAGGGGAATGGCTACACCTTC. It is translated as CASSQGQGNGYTF.

The V call is TRBV11-2, the J call TRBJ1-2; no definite D call. Trimming pared 1 base from V and 8 bases from J, leaving 11 bases between. The CDR3 consists of 13 residues. Per the germline V gene, CDR1 is SGHAT and CDR2 is FQNNGV. As DNA, the CDR3 is TGTGCCAGCAGCTTAGGAACGGCGGGGGGCTACACCTTC. Encoded protein: CASSLGTAGGYTF. The full variable domain, its missing parts supplied by reference TRBV11-2 and TRBJ1-2, is EAGVAQSPRYKIIEKRQSVAFWCNPISGHATLYWYQQILGQGPKLLIQFQNNGVVDDSQLPKDRFSAERLKGVDSTLKIQPAKLEDSAVYLCASSLGTAGGYTFGSGTRLTVV.

In its sample, this clone was seen once. The CDR3 here is CASSLSAAMNTEAFF. The CDR3 nucleotides are TGCGCCAGCAGCTTGAGCGCAGCTATGAACACTGAAGCTTTCTTT. This sequence joins TRBV5-1 and TRBJ1-1; D unclear. V lost 1 base to trimming and J lost 0 bases, with 10 bases between them. Per germline, CDR1 SGHRS and CDR2 YFSETQ. The CDR3 loop spans 15 amino acids.

This chain links TRBV5-8 with TRBJ1-4; 7 bases fit TRBD1. This CDR3 has 15 residues. V shed 4 bases and J 5 bases; nucleotides not matched to a gene: 8. Germline CDR1 is SGHTS and CDR2 is YDEGEE. The CDR3 DNA is TGTGCCAGCAGCCGTCCGGGACAGCTAAATGAAAAACTGTTTTTT. Amino acids: CASSRPGQLNEKLFF.

The V gene is TRBV6-6, the J gene TRBJ2-7; D not resolved. V dropped 5 bases and J dropped 12 bases, with 17 bases sitting between them. This CDR3 is 12 amino acids long. CDR1 is MNHNY and CDR2 is SVGAGI in the germline V gene (reference sequence). CDR3 DNA sequence: TGTGCCAGCAGTCCCTCCAGCGCCTTTAGGTACTTC. It encodes CASSPSSAFRYF.

This clone was recorded only once. The V and J genes are TRBV7-9 and TRBJ1-1; D is uncertain. Trimming stripped 1 base from V and 4 bases from J, with 7 bases between. This CDR3 region has 13 residues. From germline, CDR1 is SEHNR and CDR2 FQNEAQ (reference sequence). The CDR3 spells CASSLVQATEAFF. The CDR3 DNA reads TGTGCCAGCAGCTTAGTGCAGGCCACTGAAGCTTTCTTT. Combining the CDR3 with reference TRBV7-9 and TRBJ1-1 gives the whole variable domain DTGVSQNPRHKITKRGQNVTFRCDPISEHNRLYWYRQTLGQGPEFLTYFQNEAQLEKSRLLSDRFSAERPKGSFSTLEIQRTEQGDSAMYLCASSLVQATEAFFGQGTRLTVV.

The V call is TRBV6-5, the J call TRBJ2-3; D perhaps matches TRBD2 (6 bases). The CDR3 has 13 amino acids. V was clipped by 7 bases and J by 6 bases, with 14 bases between them. Germline V lookup: CDR1 MNHEY, CDR2 SVGAGI. CDR3 residues: CASKEGLVDTQYF. In DNA form, the CDR3 reads TGTGCCAGCAAGGAGGGCCTCGTCGATACGCAGTATTTT.

The genes are TRBV20-1 and TRBJ2-7; 9 bases match TRBD1. Germline V lookup: CDR1 DFQATT, CDR2 SNEGSKA (reference sequence). Trimming cost V 3 bases and J 6 bases; bases outside gene matches: 9. The CDR3 is 14 residues long. CDR3 sequence: CSASGPGQGGEQYF. For the CDR3, the DNA is TGCAGTGCTAGTGGCCCGGGACAGGGTGGCGAGCAGTACTTC.

This sequence joins TRBV5-1 and TRBJ1-2; the D gene is possibly TRBD1 (6 bases). Germline CDR1 is SGHRS and CDR2 is YFSETQ. This CDR3 has 14 residues. Trimming took off 4 bases at V and 4 bases at J, with 14 bases between the two ends. This CDR3 is CASSPNREIYGYTF. The CDR3 DNA is TGCGCCAGCAGCCCGAACAGGGAAATCTATGGCTACACCTTC.

The count of this clone is one. This sequence joins TRBV15 and TRBJ1-5; no reliable D call. The CDR3 is made up of 15 amino acids. Trimming cost V 0 bases and J 6 bases, with 12 bases left between them. Per the germline V gene, CDR1 is LNHNV and CDR2 is YYDKDF (reference sequence). CDR3 nucleotide sequence: TGTGCCACCAGCAGAGATCCGGGAATGGCTCAGCCCCAGCATTTT. Translation: CATSRDPGMAQPQHF.

This clone was seen more than once but under ten times. The chain links TRBV7-3 to TRBJ2-2, with D unresolved. Trimming left V 2 bases short and J 0 bases short, with 4 bases between. The CDR3 has 14 residues. Germline CDR1 reads SGHTA; CDR2 reads FQGTGA. The CDR3 spells CASSLGANTGELFF. The CDR3 bases are TGTGCCAGCAGCTTAGGAGCGAACACCGGGGAGCTGTTTTTT. The full variable domain, rest sourced from reference TRBV7-3 and TRBJ2-2, is GAGVSQTPSNKVTEKGKYVELRCDPISGHTALYWYRQSLGQGPEFLIYFQGTGAADDSGLPNDRFFAVRPEGSVSTLKIQRTERGDSAVYLCASSLGANTGELFFGEGSRLTVL.

Turning to this clone: This sample includes further DNA sequences coding for the same CDR3. The chain combines TRBV18 with TRBJ2-7; TRBD2 might be the D (5 bases). V lost 3 bases, J lost 0 bases, and 9 bases lay in between. This CDR3 spans 14 amino acids. CDR1 is KGHSH and CDR2 is LQKENI in the germline V gene. CDR3 protein: CASSPGGSSYEQYF. In DNA, the CDR3 is TGTGCCAGCTCACCTGGAGGCTCCTCCTACGAGCAGTACTTC.

The chain is built from TRBV2 and TRBJ2-5; maybe TRBD1 (5 bases). The germline V gene encodes CDR1 SNHLY and CDR2 FYNNEI. The V and J ends lost 6 bases and 0 bases respectively, with 5 bases between them. The CDR3 covers 12 residues. The CDR3 spells CASRDNQETQYF. The DNA of the CDR3 is TGTGCCAGCAGGGACAACCAAGAGACCCAGTACTTC.

This clone was recorded a few times. The CDR3 protein is CAISESKGTGMNSPLHF. The CDR3, as DNA: TGTGCCATCAGTGAGTCGAAGGGGACAGGGATGAATTCACCCCTCCACTTT. The chain uses TRBV10-3 and TRBJ1-6, with 9 bases matching TRBD1. Per the germline V gene, CDR1 is ENHRY and CDR2 is SYGVKD. The CDR3 spans 17 residues. Trimming at V came to 0 bases and at J to 7 bases, leaving 7 bases not matched to a gene.

The rearrangement joins TRBV6-5 to TRBJ1-5; D is perhaps TRBD1 (5 bases). Trimming left V 7 bases short and J 6 bases short, with 16 bases between. Germline V gene data show CDR1 as MNHEY and CDR2 as SVGAGI. The CDR3 sequence is 14 residues long. CDR3 sequence: CASTYGGTSQPQHF. CDR3 sequence (DNA): TGTGCCAGCACCTACGGAGGGACCAGTCAGCCCCAGCATTTT.

DNA for the CDR3: TGTGCCAGCAGCCCACGACAGGCCTTGAGTGCGGTCCTCTACACCTTC. This sequence encodes CASSPRQALSAVLYTF. The chain employs TRBV7-2 and TRBJ1-2; D might be TRBD1 (6 bases). From germline, CDR1 is SGHTA and CDR2 FQGNSA. The CDR3 is made up of 16 amino acids. Trimming removed 5 bases at V and 10 bases at J, with 26 bases between.

The gene calls are TRBV19 and TRBJ2-3; 9 nucleotides match TRBD1. This CDR3 contains 16 residues. From germline, CDR1 is LNHDA and CDR2 SQIVND (reference sequence). J was trimmed by 5 bases and V by 2 bases; bases with no gene match: 8. This CDR3 reads CASSIPRTGAGDTQYF. CDR3 nucleotide sequence: TGTGCCAGTAGTATACCCCGGACAGGGGCCGGAGATACGCAGTATTTT.

The chain employs TRBV4-1 and TRBJ2-3; D remains unclear. The CDR3 has 18 amino acids. Trimming removed 1 base at V and 0 bases at J, with 17 bases between. The V gene's germline CDR1 is MGHRA and CDR2 YSYEKL. The CDR3 DNA reads as TGCGCCAGCAGCCAAGTTTCTTCCCGGAGTTCTAGCACAGATACGCAGTATTTT. This translates into CASSQVSSRSSSTDTQYF.

V gene TRBV2 combines with J gene TRBJ1-6; possible D gene TRBD1, 5 bases. This CDR3 contains 17 residues. V lost 7 bases to trimming and J lost 1 base, with 17 bases between them. In germline, CDR1 is SNHLY, CDR2 FYNNEI. CDR3 region: CASTPGGGFSYNSPLHF. Here the CDR3 DNA reads TGTGCCAGCACCCCCGGGGGGGGGTTTTCCTATAATTCACCCCTCCACTTT.